Listed here is a single TCR beta chain. Its cognate antigen is unknown. This sample is part of a study of T cell responses to AZD1222 COVID-19 vaccine. Study-wide results and limits: Repertoires were obtained only post-peak T cell response. White British donors predominated, females outnumbered males, and clonal diversity was possibly underestimated.

Germline loops: CDR1 SGHAT, CDR2 FQNNGV. The junction had 6 bases not matched to a gene; V was cut back by 3 bases and J by 10 bases. The CDR3 length is 14 residues. Assay used: immunoSEQ multiplex PCR; TCRdb lists only in-frame clones, some missing. Seen here are some 60,000 clones, 89% observed once, and the top ten hold 5.5% to 7%. The chain couples TRBV11-2 to TRBJ2-1; 10 nucleotides align to TRBD2. The origin of this receptor is an adult who received the AZD1222 COVID-19 vaccine. The material was peripheral blood, obtained 28 days after the second AZD1222 dose. The CDR3 is CASSFYQAGGEQFF. The CDR3 region has the DNA TGTGCCAGCAGCTTCTATCAAGCGGGAGGGGAGCAGTTCTTC.